The clone carrying this TCR beta chain has at least ten counts. Antigen unknown. TCRdb itself ran the RT-PCR reads through MiXCR, one entry per CDR3 protein. The sample has approximately 480,000 distinct CDR3 sequences; roughly 9.7% are singletons. V lost 0 bases, J lost 0 bases, and 7 bases stayed unmatched. The CDR3 totals 18 residues. Germline V gives CDR1 MNHEY, CDR2 SVGAGI. This sample was taken from a study of response to subunit inactivated influenza vaccine. Overall study findings and caveats: The authors proposed limited new T cell recruitment per seasonal influenza vaccination.

The receptor was isolated from a man aged 50-60 years who received an inactivated influenza vaccine. This chain uses TRBV6-5 with TRBJ2-3, with 9 positions matching TRBD1. The sample consisted of PBMCs from blood, taken 40 to 50 days after vaccination. The CDR3, as DNA: TGTGCCAGCAGTTACTCGTGGGACAGGGTCCTAAGCACAGATACGCAGTATTTT. It yields the protein CASSYSWDRVLSTDTQYF.